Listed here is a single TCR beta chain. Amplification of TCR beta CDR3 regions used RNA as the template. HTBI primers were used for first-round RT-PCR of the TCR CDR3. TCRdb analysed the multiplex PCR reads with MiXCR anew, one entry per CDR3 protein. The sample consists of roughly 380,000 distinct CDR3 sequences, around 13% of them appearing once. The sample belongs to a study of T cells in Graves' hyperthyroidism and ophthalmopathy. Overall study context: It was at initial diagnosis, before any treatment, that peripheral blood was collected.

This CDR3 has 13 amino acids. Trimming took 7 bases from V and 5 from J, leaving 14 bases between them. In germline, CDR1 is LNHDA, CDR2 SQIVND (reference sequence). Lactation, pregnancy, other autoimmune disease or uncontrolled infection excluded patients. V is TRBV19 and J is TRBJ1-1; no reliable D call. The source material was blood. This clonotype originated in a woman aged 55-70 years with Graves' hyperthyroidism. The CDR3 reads CASKWAGSTEAFF. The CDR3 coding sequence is TGTGCCAGTAAATGGGCCGGGAGTACTGAAGCTTTCTTT.